Listed below are T cell receptor beta chains from one sample, sequenced in a study of blood T cell repertoires in COVID-19. Sequenced by immunoSEQ multiplex PCR; TCRdb stores in-frame clones only, minus some. Of more than 300,000 clones listed, approximately 89% are singletons. The sample consisted of PBMCs or T cells enriched from blood (not recorded which). All receptors come from a woman aged 40 to 50 who had been exposed to COVID-19. Each CDR3 is given with its conserved first and last residue. D genes are given only for firm matches. Size is stated for part of the rows, as once, few or many counts, or as a class when the clone is expanded.

TRBJ2-5 NA NA TRBV9 TGTGCCAGCAGCGTAGCGGCACAGCAGACCCAGTACTTC CASSVAAQQTQYF
TRBJ2-6 TRBD2 NA TRBV18 TGTGCCAGCTCACCTCTAGCGGGGGCAGACTCTGGGGCCAACGTCCTGACTTTC CASSPLAGADSGANVLTF
TRBJ2-1 TRBD2 NA TRBV9 TGTGCCAGCAGCGTAGGTTTACCGGGAGGGGGCAATGAGCAGTTCTTC CASSVGLPGGGNEQFF
TRBJ2-5 NA NA TRBV6-5 TGTGCCAGCAGTTACTCGACAGGAGAAGAGACCCAGTACTTC CASSYSTGEETQYF
TRBJ2-7 NA NA TRBV7-8 TGTGCCAGCAGCCCGAGGACAGCAGCCTTCTACGAGCAGTACTTC CASSPRTAAFYEQYF
TRBJ2-5 NA NA TRBV30 TGTGCCTGGAGTCCTCAAGAGACCCAGTACTTC CAWSPQETQYF
TRBJ2-1 NA NA TRBV5-1 TGCGCCAGCAGCCCCTCCGGGGGAAACAAATACAATGAGCAGTTCTTC CASSPSGGNKYNEQFF
TRBJ1-1 TRBD1 NA TRBV6-5 TGTGCCAGCAGATACGACAGGGGAGGGGTCACTGAAGCTTTCTTT CASRYDRGGVTEAFF
TRBJ1-2 NA NA TRBV7-9 TGTGCCAGCAGCCCAGAAAGTAATGGCTACACCTTC CASSPESNGYTF
TRBJ2-5 NA once TRBV12-3/TRBV12-4 TGTGCCAGCAGTTTTCGGGATACCCAGTACTTC CASSFRDTQYF
TRBJ2-3 TRBD1 NA TRBV3-1/TRBV3-2 TGTGCCAGCAGCCAAGATATACAGGGGGCTCTAGATACGCAGTATTTT CASSQDIQGALDTQYF
TRBJ1-1 TRBD1 NA TRBV6-1 TGTGCCAGCAGTGAAAGATGGCAGGGGGGAACTGAAGCTTTCTTT CASSERWQGGTEAFF
TRBJ2-7 NA NA TRBV7-2 TGTGCCAGCAGCTTAGTCCAGCGACCCTACGAGCAGTACTTC CASSLVQRPYEQYF
TRBJ1-2 NA NA TRBV7-9 TGTGCCAGCAGCCCGACAGCTCCCTATGGCTACACCTTC CASSPTAPYGYTF
TRBJ2-1 TRBD1 once TRBV7-9 TGTGCCAGCAGCCCTGGGACAGGGGGACCCAATGAGCAGTTCTTC CASSPGTGGPNEQFF
TRBJ1-6 TRBD1 once TRBV19 TGTGCCAGTAGTCAGGGGACAGGGGTTTTAAATTCACCCCTCCACTTT CASSQGTGVLNSPLHF
TRBJ1-2 TRBD1 NA TRBV7-9 TGTGCCAGCAGCTTAGAGGGGGCTGATGGCTACACCTTC CASSLEGADGYTF
TRBJ1-2 TRBD1 NA TRBV5-4 TGTGCCAGCAGCTCGGTGGGGACAGGGGTAGGCGGCTACACCTTC CASSSVGTGVGGYTF
TRBJ1-4 NA once TRBV19 TGTGCCAGTAGTCCATGGAGTGCAACTAATGAAAAACTGTTTTTT CASSPWSATNEKLFF
TRBJ2-7 NA NA TRBV5-8 TGTGCCAGCAGCTTGGAACAGGGTAGGAGCTCCTACGAGCAGTACTTC CASSLEQGRSSYEQYF
TRBJ1-5 NA once TRBV19 TGTGCCAGTAGTATAAGGCCCGGACAGCCCAATCAGCCCCAGCATTTT CASSIRPGQPNQPQHF
TRBJ1-2 TRBD1 NA TRBV10-3 TGTGCCATCAGTGATATTTGGACAGGTGGTTCTGATGGCTACACCTTC CAISDIWTGGSDGYTF
TRBJ2-5 TRBD2 NA TRBV24-1 TGTGCCACCAGTGATTCTTCGGAGCGGGGGGCCCAAGAGACCCAGTACTTC CATSDSSERGAQETQYF
TRBJ2-1 TRBD1 NA TRBV5-3 TGTGCCAGAAGGGAGACAGGGGCCGAGGGTAATGAGCAGTTCTTC CARRETGAEGNEQFF
TRBJ1-2 NA NA TRBV24-1 TGTGCCACCAGTGCTACAGGCAGCTATGGCTACACCTTC CATSATGSYGYTF
TRBJ1-3 NA NA TRBV7-2 TGTGCCAGCAGCCCGGACAGCAGAAACACCATATATTTT CASSPDSRNTIYF
TRBJ2-5 NA NA TRBV5-4 TGTGCCAGCAGCTTCTCCAGCGGAGAGACCCAGTACTTC CASSFSSGETQYF
TRBJ1-3 NA NA TRBV3-1/TRBV3-2 TGTGCCAGCAGACCAGGGTCTGGAAACACCATATATTTT CASRPGSGNTIYF
TRBJ1-2 TRBD1 once TRBV14 TGTGCCAGCAGCCAAGATCCCGGACAGGGTCGGGGCTACACCTTC CASSQDPGQGRGYTF
TRBJ2-5 TRBD1 NA TRBV9 TGTGCCAGCAGCGTAGGACAGGGAAAAGAGACCCAGTACTTC CASSVGQGKETQYF
TRBJ2-1 NA NA TRBV4-1 TGCGCCAGCAGCCAAGATTCGTCAGGGAAGGGGAATGAGCAGTTCTTC CASSQDSSGKGNEQFF
TRBJ2-5 NA NA TRBV5-4 TGTGCCAGCAGCTTGGGGGGGGGCACCCAGTACTTC CASSLGGGTQYF
TRBJ2-1 TRBD1 NA TRBV10-3 TGTGCCATCAGTGCGACAGGGGGCTATGAGCAGTTCTTC CAISATGGYEQFF
TRBJ1-5 NA NA TRBV19 TGTGCCAGTAGTATGGCCAGCGATCAGCCCCAGCATTTT CASSMASDQPQHF
TRBJ2-7 NA NA TRBV29-1 TGCAGCGTACAGACCTACGAGCAGTACTTC CSVQTYEQYF